This T cell receptor beta chain derives from a study of CD8 T cells in Susac syndrome. TCR beta sequencing was performed on blood CD8+ and CD4+ T cells. Age- and sex-matched healthy donors served as the control group. The study's findings and limits: An acknowledgment was made by the study that its TCR sequencing and HLA analysis involved relatively few individuals.

Germline CDR1 and CDR2: DFQATT and SNEGSKA (reference sequence). The CDR3 is made up of 12 amino acids. Random hexamers were used to reverse transcribe an amount of about 0.45 to 1 ug RNA. The TCR beta CDR3 was amplified by immunoSEQ multiplex PCR across 54 Vbeta, 13 Jbeta. From the immunoSEQ multiplex PCR reads, TCRdb called clonotypes with MiXCR, one entry per CDR3 protein. There are about 140,000 distinct CDR3 sequences in the sample; about 93% occur only once, and over 0.25% lies in the top ten. As regards this clonotype: The antigen is undetermined.

The sample taken for sequencing was CD8+ T cells from PBMCs. The V and J genes are TRBV20-1 and TRBJ2-1, with 9 bases identical to TRBD2. This sequence originates from a human donor in good health. The CDR3 DNA sequence: TGCACGGGCGGGAGGGCCTACAATGAGCAGTTCTTC. Translating it yields CTGGRAYNEQFF.